The 10 T cell receptor beta chains below were found in one sample sequenced in a study of OX40 agonist ivuxolimab in advanced cancers. TCRdb's table, derived via immunoSEQ multiplex PCR, lists solely in-frame clones and lacks some. The data contain 57,000 or so clones, about 89% of them singletons. Sample: CD4+ or CD8+ T cells sorted from blood, taken in a trial of the OX40 agonist ivuxolimab. The receptors were sampled from an adult with an advanced solid tumor such as melanoma, head and neck, liver or kidney cancer.

This sequence joins TRBV28 and TRBJ1-2, with no clear D. This CDR3 is 13 amino acids long. Trimming took off 2 bases at V and 2 bases at J, with 6 bases between the two ends. Germline V gene lookup returns CDR1 MDHEN and CDR2 SYDVKM. The CDR3 sequence is CASSLGQNYGYTF. In nucleotides, the CDR3 is TGTGCCAGCAGTTTAGGGCAGAACTATGGCTACACCTTC.

J is TRBJ2-7 and V is TRBV11-3; D is perhaps TRBD2 (8 bases). V was pared by 5 bases and J by 2 bases, with 19 bases between. The CDR3 spans 16 residues. Germline values: CDR1 SGHNT, CDR2 YENEEA. CDR3 in amino acids: CASSQGGGRTPYEQYF. The CDR3, as DNA: TGTGCCAGCAGCCAGGGGGGCGGGAGGACCCCCTACGAGCAGTACTTC. The whole variable domain, remainder taken from reference TRBV11-3 and TRBJ2-7, is EAGVVQSPRYKIIEKKQPVAFWCNPISGHNTLYWYLQNLGQGPELLIRYENEEAVDDSQLPKDRFSAERLKGVDSTLKIQPAELGDSAVYLCASSQGGGRTPYEQYFGPGTRLTVT.

This clone was observed a few times. The chain has TRBV19 and TRBJ1-1, with D unresolved. V was trimmed by 3 bases and J by 1 base, leaving 3 bases between them. The CDR3 totals 12 residues. Germline V CDR1 and CDR2: LNHDA, SQIVND (reference sequence). This chain's CDR3 is CASSIRNTEAFF. DNA for the CDR3: TGTGCCAGTAGTATCAGGAACACTGAAGCTTTCTTT.

The chain has TRBV18 and TRBJ2-3, with a possible D match to TRBD2 (6 bases). The germline V and J ends were trimmed by 8 bases and 6 bases, with 21 bases remaining between them. Germline CDR1 reads KGHSH; CDR2 reads LQKENI. The CDR3 is 15 amino acids. CDR3 sequence (DNA): TGTGCCAGCGCCTCGGGGTGGGGAGGCTACGATACGCAGTATTTT. Translating it yields CASASGWGGYDTQYF. Full variable domain (rest looked up from reference TRBV18 and TRBJ2-3): NAGVMQNPRHLVRRRGQEARLRCSPMKGHSHVYWYRQLPEEGLKFMVYLQKENIIDESGMPKERFSAEFPKEGPSILRIQQVVRGDSAAYFCASASGWGGYDTQYFGPGTRLTVL.

This chain connects TRBV9 to TRBJ1-1, with D hard to call. The CDR3 totals 13 residues. V shed 0 bases and J shed 1 base, with 4 bases lying between them. Germline V gene data show CDR1 as SGDLS and CDR2 as YYNGEE. The DNA for the CDR3 is TGTGCCAGCAGCGTAGACACGAACACTGAAGCTTTCTTT. As protein: CASSVDTNTEAFF.

The rearrangement links TRBV7-8 to TRBJ1-5; D is uncertain. This CDR3 is built from 17 residues. V shed 0 bases and J shed 9 bases, with 21 bases lying between them. Germline CDR1 is SGHVS and CDR2 is FQNEAQ. The CDR3 coding sequence is TGTGCCAGCAGCTTAGCCTCACAGCTCGGGCTTTCGGGGCCCCAGCATTTT. The encoded protein is CASSLASQLGLSGPQHF.

This clone appeared a single time. This rearrangement joins TRBV7-2 to TRBJ1-4, with TRBD1 matching over 8 bases. V gave up 6 bases and J gave up 10 bases; unmatched junction bases: 4. This CDR3 spans 12 amino acids. Germline CDR1 is SGHTA and CDR2 is FQGNSA. This CDR3 is CASSFDRGKLFF. CDR3 in DNA: TGTGCCAGCAGTTTTGACAGGGGAAAACTGTTTTTT.

V is TRBV12-2 and J is TRBJ2-6; TRBD1, the D gene given by the table, was not confirmed from the DNA. TRBV12-2 is flagged as a pseudogene. The CDR3 extends over 18 amino acids. The CDR3 DNA sequence: TGTGCAAGTCGCTTAGAGATAGAGGGGGCCTCTGGGGCCAACGTCCTGACTTTC. This encodes CASRLEIEGASGANVLTF.

This chain links TRBV20-1 with TRBJ1-2, with a tentative D call TRBD1 (6 bases). CDR1 is DFQATT and CDR2 is SNEGSKA in the germline V gene (reference sequence). The ends were cut back, 3 bases at V and 4 bases at J, with 6 bases in the middle. The CDR3 extends over 11 amino acids. As DNA, the CDR3 is TGCAGTGCTAGGGGGGCCTATGGCTACACCTTC. It codes for CSARGAYGYTF.

The rearrangement joins TRBV9 to TRBJ2-7; TRBD1 or TRBD2 may be the D gene (5 bases each). V was cut by 0 bases and J by 6 bases, with 10 bases left in between. The CDR3 has 13 residues. Germline CDR1 SGDLS, CDR2 YYNGEE. CDR3 bases: TGTGCCAGCAGCGTAGAAGCAGGGACCGAGCAGTACTTC. This sequence encodes CASSVEAGTEQYF.